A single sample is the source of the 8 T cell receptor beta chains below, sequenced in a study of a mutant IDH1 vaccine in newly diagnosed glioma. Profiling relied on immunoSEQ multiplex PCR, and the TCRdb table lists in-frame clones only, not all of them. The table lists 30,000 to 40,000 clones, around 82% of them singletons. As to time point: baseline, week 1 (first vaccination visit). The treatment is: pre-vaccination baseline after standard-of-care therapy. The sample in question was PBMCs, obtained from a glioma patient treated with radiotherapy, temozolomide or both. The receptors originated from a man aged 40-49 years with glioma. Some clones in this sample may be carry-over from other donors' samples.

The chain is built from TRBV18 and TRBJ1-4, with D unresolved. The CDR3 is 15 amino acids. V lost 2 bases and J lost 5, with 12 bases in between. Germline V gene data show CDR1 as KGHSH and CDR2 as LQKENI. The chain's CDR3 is CASSPETTPNEKLFF. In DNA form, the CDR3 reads TGTGCCAGCTCACCAGAGACAACTCCGAATGAAAAACTGTTTTTT.

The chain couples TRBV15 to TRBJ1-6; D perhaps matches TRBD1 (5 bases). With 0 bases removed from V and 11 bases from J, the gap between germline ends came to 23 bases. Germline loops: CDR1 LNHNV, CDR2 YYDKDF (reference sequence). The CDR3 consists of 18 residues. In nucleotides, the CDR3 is TGTGCCACCAGCAGAGATTGGCCCCCGGGGGGTTTGGATCCACCCCTCCACTTT. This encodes CATSRDWPPGGLDPPLHF.

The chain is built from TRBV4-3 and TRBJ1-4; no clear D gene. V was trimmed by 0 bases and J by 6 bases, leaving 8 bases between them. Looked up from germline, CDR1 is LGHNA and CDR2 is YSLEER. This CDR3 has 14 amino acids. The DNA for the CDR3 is TGCGCCAGCAGCCAAGATAAAGGGTATGAAAAACTGTTTTTT. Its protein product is CASSQDKGYEKLFF.

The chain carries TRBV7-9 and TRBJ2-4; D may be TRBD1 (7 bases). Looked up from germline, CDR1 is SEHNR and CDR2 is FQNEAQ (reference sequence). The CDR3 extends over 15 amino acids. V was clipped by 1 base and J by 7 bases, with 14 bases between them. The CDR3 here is CASSLGRGRQNIQYF. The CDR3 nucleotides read TGTGCCAGCAGCTTAGGGAGGGGGCGGCAGAACATTCAGTACTTC.

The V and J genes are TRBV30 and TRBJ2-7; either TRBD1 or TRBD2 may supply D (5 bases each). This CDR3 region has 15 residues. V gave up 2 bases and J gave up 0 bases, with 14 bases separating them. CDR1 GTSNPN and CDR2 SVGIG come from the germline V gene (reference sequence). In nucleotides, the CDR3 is TGTGCCTGGAGTCGTCCCGGGGCGACCTCCTACGAGCAGTACTTC. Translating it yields CAWSRPGATSYEQYF.

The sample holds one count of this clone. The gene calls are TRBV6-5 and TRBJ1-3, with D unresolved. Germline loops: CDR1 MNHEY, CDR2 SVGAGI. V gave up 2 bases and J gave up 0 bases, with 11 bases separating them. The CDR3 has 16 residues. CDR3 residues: CASSYVPPGSGNTIYF. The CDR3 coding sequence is TGTGCCAGCAGTTACGTCCCCCCCGGCTCTGGAAACACCATATATTTT.

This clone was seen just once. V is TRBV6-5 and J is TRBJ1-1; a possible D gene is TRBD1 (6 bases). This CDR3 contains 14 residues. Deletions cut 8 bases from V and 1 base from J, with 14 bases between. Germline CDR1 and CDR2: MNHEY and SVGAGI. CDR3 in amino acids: CASRREQGNTEAFF. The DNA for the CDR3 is TGTGCCAGCCGCCGCGAACAGGGGAACACTGAAGCTTTCTTT.

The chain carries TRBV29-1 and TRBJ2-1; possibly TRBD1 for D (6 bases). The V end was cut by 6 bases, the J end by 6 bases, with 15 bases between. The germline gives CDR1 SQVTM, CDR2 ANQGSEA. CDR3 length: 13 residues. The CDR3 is CSVGGNRANEQFF. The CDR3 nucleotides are TGCAGCGTAGGAGGAAACAGGGCCAATGAGCAGTTCTTC.